This T cell receptor (beta chain) is from a study of cytotoxic CD8 clonotypes in ibrutinib-treated CLL. Here immunoSEQ multiplex PCR was the method, and the copy in TCRdb shows in-frame clones only, minus some. The sample carries roughly 130,000 clones, roughly 83% recorded once. Study outcomes and limitations: Investigators sampled sustained-remission and progressing patients at differing times.

A word on this clone: The antigen is not known.

This CDR3 comprises 17 residues. The V segment lost 3 bases and the J segment 3 bases; nucleotides outside the gene matches: 6. In germline, CDR1 is MGHRA, CDR2 YSYEKL. This sequence joins TRBV4-1 and TRBJ2-1; TRBD2 aligns across 12 bases. The receptor was isolated from a human donor with chronic lymphocytic leukemia. The source material was PBMCs, sampled after 12 months of ibrutinib treatment. In DNA form, the CDR3 reads TGCGCCAGCAGCCAGAGACTAGCGGGAGTACACTACAATGAGCAGTTCTTC. Protein: CASSQRLAGVHYNEQFF.